This TCR beta chain was documented in a study of chemoradiotherapy in HPV16-positive cancers. Background on the study: Candidate HPV-specific clones and shared TCR motifs came from a couple of HPV16-positive patients.

Trimming stripped 0 bases from V and 6 bases from J, with 10 bases between. Per germline, CDR1 SGHRS and CDR2 YFSETQ. The CDR3 runs 14 residues. Worth noting for this clone: Antigen unknown.

The method was immunoSEQ multiplex PCR; TCRdb's version includes in-frame clones alone and lacks a portion of them. Seen here are roughly 21,000 clones, around 87% observed once, and the top ten hold about 2.3%. Study conclusions and caveats: Better recurrence-free survival went with HPV-responsive T-cell expansion in HPV16-positive patients.

The rearrangement links TRBV5-1 to TRBJ2-1; D gene unclear. The source of this sequence is a human donor with HPV-associated anogenital cancer. The material was blood, obtained from a patient who underwent chemoradiotherapy. CDR3: CASSLEMKGNEQFF. CDR3 nucleotides: TGCGCCAGCAGCTTGGAAATGAAGGGCAATGAGCAGTTCTTC. Full variable domain (remainder filled in from reference TRBV5-1 and TRBJ2-1): KAGVTQTPRYLIKTRGQQVTLSCSPISGHRSVSWYQQTPGQGLQFLFEYFSETQRNKGNFPGRFSGRQFSNSRSEMNVSTLELGDSALYLCASSLEMKGNEQFFGPGTRLTVL.